This T cell receptor (beta chain) emerged from a study of blood T cell repertoires in COVID-19. Whole-study context: Acute and convalescent COVID-19 samples came from the United States, Italy and Spain.

Trimming took 2 bases from V and 4 from J; bases not matched to a gene: 4. The CDR3 sequence is 14 residues long. Germline V gives CDR1 KGHSH, CDR2 LQKENI. The assay was immunoSEQ multiplex PCR, and TCRdb's table has in-frame clones only and misses some. The sample records around 100,000 clones, 69% being singletons. The sequencing sample was made of peripheral blood. This receptor was identified in an elderly man with acute or convalescent COVID-19. This chain connects TRBV18 to TRBJ2-5, with TRBD1 matching over 7 bases. The CDR3 sequence is CASSPGTARETQYF. The CDR3 coding sequence is TGTGCCAGCTCACCAGGGACAGCCAGAGAGACCCAGTACTTC.